The sequence of this TCR beta chain was determined in a study of T cell clonotyping in hematopoietic cell transplantation. General study findings and limits: Higher Inverse Simpson Index values in graft donor and pretransplant recipient predicted broader posttransplant TCR diversity. After transplant, recipient diversity fell while pathologically expanded clonotypes grew through day 180.

Time point defined: recipient sample about 28 days before transplant, after cytoreduction. Assay: immunoSEQ multiplex PCR; the TCRdb copy retains only in-frame clones and omits some. The table records 26,000 or so clones, more than 70% of them present only once. A few counts support this clone. What it recognizes is unknown. Germline V gene lookup returns CDR1 MNHEY and CDR2 SMNVEV (reference sequence). Trimming removed 6 bases from V and 7 bases from J, with 19 bases in between. CDR3 length: 14 amino acids. This sequence joins TRBV27 and TRBJ2-7; perhaps D is TRBD1 or TRBD2 (6 bases each). The origin of this receptor is a man aged 35 to 55 with acute myeloid leukemia. Some clones in this sample may be carry-over from other donors' samples. Sequenced material: peripheral blood mononuclear cells, taken before stem cell transplant. CDR3 coding DNA: TGTGCCAGCAGGCCTCGGAGGGGGATGAAGGAGCAGTACTTC. Its protein product is CASRPRRGMKEQYF.